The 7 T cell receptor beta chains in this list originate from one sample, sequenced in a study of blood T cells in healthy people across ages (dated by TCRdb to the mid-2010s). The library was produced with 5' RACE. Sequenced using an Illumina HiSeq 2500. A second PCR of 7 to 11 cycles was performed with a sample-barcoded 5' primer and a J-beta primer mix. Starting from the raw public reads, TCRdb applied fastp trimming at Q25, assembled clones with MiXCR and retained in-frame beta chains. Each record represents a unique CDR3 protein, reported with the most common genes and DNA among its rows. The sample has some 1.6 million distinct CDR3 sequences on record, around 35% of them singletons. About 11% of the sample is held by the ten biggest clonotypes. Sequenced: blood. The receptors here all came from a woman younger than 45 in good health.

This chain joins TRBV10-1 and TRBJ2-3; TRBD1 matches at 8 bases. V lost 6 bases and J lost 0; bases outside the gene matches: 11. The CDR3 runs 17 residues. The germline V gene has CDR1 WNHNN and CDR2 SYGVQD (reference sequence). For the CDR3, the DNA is TGCGCCAGCAGCCCCGAATGGACAGGGACTAGCACAGATACGCAGTATTTT. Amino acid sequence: CASSPEWTGTSTDTQYF.

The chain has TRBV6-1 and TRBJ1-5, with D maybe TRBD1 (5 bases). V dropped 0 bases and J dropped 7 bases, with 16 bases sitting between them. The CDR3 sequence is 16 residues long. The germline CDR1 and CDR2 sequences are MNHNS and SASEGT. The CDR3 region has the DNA TGTGCCAGCAGTGAAGCGGCAGGGAGAAAGGGGCAGCCCCAGCATTTT. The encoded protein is CASSEAAGRKGQPQHF.

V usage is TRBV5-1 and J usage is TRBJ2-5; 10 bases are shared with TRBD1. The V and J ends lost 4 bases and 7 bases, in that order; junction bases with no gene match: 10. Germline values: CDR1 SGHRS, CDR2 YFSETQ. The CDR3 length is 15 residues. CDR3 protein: CASSPGQGSSRTQYF. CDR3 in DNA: TGCGCCAGCAGCCCGGGACAGGGGAGTTCGAGGACCCAGTACTTC.

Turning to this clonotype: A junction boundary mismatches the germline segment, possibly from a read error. CDR3 amino acids: CSADALSSYNGQFF. The DNA for the CDR3 is TGCAGTGCTGACGCGCTGAGCTCCTACAATGGGCAGTTCTTC. This chain links TRBV20-1 with TRBJ2-1; no clear D gene. Germline V lookup: CDR1 DFQATT, CDR2 SNEGSKA (reference sequence). This CDR3 is built from 14 residues.

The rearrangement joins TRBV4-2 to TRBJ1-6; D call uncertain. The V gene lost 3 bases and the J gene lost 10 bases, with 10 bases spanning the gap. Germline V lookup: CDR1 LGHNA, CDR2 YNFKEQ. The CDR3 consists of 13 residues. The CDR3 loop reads CASSHEVQSPLHF. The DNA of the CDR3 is TGTGCCAGCAGCCACGAGGTCCAGTCACCCCTCCACTTT.

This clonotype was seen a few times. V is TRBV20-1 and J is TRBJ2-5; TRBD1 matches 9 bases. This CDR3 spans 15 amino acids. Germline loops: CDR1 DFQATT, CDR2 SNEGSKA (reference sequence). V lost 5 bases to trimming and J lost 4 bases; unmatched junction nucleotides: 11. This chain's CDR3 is CSARTGDGVGETQYF. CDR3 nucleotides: TGCAGTGCTCGGACAGGGGATGGTGTGGGAGAGACCCAGTACTTC.

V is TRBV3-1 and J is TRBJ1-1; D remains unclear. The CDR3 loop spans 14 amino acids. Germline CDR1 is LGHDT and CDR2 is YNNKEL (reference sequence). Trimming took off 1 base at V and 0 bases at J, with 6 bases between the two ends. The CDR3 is CASSQVVMNTEAFF. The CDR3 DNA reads TGTGCCAGCAGCCAAGTGGTTATGAACACTGAAGCTTTCTTT.